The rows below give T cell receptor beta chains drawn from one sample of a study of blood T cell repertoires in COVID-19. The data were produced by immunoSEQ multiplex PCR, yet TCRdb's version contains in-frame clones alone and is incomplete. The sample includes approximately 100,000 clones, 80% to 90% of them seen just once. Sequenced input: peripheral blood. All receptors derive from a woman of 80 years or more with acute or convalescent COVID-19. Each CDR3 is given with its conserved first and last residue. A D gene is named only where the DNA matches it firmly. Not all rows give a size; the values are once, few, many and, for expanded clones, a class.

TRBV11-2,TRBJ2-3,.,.,CASSSASRGTDTQYF,TGTGCCAGCAGCTCCGCGTCCAGGGGCACAGATACGCAGTATTTT
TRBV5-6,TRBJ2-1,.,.,CASSLGWTEQFF,TGTGCCAGCAGCCTCGGATGGACAGAGCAGTTCTTC
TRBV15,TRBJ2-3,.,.,CATSRAAWSTDTQYF,TGTGCCACCAGCAGAGCCGCGTGGAGCACAGATACGCAGTATTTT
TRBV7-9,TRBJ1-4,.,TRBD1,CASSLRQGPNEKLFF,TGTGCCAGCAGCCTCCGACAGGGACCTAATGAAAAACTGTTTTTT
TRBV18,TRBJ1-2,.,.,CASSPPSDFYGYTF,TGTGCCAGCTCACCACCGTCAGATTTTTATGGCTACACCTTC
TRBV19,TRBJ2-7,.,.,CASSITETYEQYF,TGTGCCAGTAGTATCACAGAAACCTACGAGCAGTACTTC
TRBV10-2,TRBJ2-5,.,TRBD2,CASRSGGMKTQYF,TGCGCCAGCCGTAGCGGGGGGATGAAGACCCAGTACTTC
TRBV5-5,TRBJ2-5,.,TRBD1,CASSLSGGSETQYF,TGTGCCAGCAGCTTATCAGGGGGATCAGAGACCCAGTACTTC
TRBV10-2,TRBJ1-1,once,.,CASSIPQKNTEAFF,TGCGCCAGCAGTATCCCACAGAAGAACACTGAAGCTTTCTTT
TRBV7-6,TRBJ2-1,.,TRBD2,CASSATSGDYNEQFF,TGTGCCAGCAGCGCGACTAGCGGGGACTACAATGAGCAGTTCTTC
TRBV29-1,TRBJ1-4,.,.,CSARGSWGRPGEKLFF,TGCAGCGCCCGAGGGAGTTGGGGGCGCCCGGGTGAAAAACTGTTTTTT
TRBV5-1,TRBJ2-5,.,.,CASRLGLVGETQYF,TGCGCCAGCAGGCTGGGACTCGTAGGAGAGACCCAGTACTTC
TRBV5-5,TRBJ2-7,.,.,CASQLTPLYEQYF,TGTGCCAGCCAGCTGACACCCCTCTACGAGCAGTACTTC
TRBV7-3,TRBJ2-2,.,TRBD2,CASSPRTSSGELFF,TGTGCCAGCAGCCCCCGGACTAGCTCGGGGGAGCTGTTTTTT
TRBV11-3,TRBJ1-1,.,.,CASSFDSNLNTEAFF,TGTGCCAGCAGCTTCGATAGCAACCTGAACACTGAAGCTTTCTTT
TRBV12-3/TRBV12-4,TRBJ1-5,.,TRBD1,CASSQGAQPQHF,TGTGCCAGCAGCCAGGGGGCTCAACCCCAGCATTTT
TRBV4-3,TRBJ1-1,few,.,CASSQVGRGNTEAFF,TGCGCCAGCAGCCAAGTCGGCAGGGGAAACACTGAAGCTTTCTTT
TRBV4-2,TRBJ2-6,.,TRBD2,CASSQGTSGGYSGANVLTF,TGTGCCAGCAGCCAAGGGACTAGCGGGGGGTACTCTGGGGCCAACGTCCTGACTTTC
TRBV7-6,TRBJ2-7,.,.,CASSLRDEQYF,TGTGCCAGCAGTTTACGTGACGAGCAGTACTTC
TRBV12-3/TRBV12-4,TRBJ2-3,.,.,CASSPLDTQYF,TGTGCCAGCAGCCCTTTGGATACGCAGTATTTT
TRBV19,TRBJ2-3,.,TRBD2,CASSIGVSRRGARPDTQYF,TGTGCCAGTAGTATAGGGGTTAGTAGGCGGGGGGCCCGTCCAGATACGCAGTATTTT
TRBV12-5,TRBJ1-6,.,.,CASGLDRSYNSPLHF,TGTGCTAGTGGTTTAGACAGATCCTATAATTCACCCCTCCACTTT
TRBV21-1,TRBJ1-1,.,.,CASSKALKILGTGGNTEAFF,TGTGCCAGCAGCAAAGCGCTTAAAATCCTCGGGACAGGGGGAAACACTGAAGCTTTCTTT
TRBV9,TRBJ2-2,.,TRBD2,CASTRLAGDTGELFF,TGTGCCAGCACACGACTAGCGGGGGACACCGGGGAGCTGTTTTTT
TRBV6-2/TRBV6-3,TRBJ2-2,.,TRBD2,CASSYLGLAGGTGELFF,TGTGCCAGCAGTTACCTGGGACTAGCGGGTGGCACCGGGGAGCTGTTTTTT
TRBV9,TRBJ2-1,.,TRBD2,CASSKIAGGPGNEQFF,TGTGCCAGCAGCAAAATAGCGGGGGGGCCAGGCAATGAGCAGTTCTTC
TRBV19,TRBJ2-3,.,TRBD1,CASSQGQGASTQYF,TGTGCCAGTAGCCAAGGACAGGGGGCAAGTACGCAGTATTTT
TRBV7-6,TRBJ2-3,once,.,CASSLVDGGTDTQYF,TGTGCCAGCAGCTTAGTGGACGGGGGTACAGATACGCAGTATTTT
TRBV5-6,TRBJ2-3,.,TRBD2,CASSLMRSGGAVDTQYF,TGTGCCAGCAGCTTGATGCGAAGCGGGGGGGCAGTAGATACGCAGTATTTT
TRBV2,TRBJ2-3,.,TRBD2,CASSERLAGATDTQYF,TGTGCCAGCAGTGAAAGGCTAGCGGGGGCCACAGATACGCAGTATTTT
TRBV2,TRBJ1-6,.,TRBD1,CASGDRDSYNSPLHF,TGTGCCAGCGGCGATCGGGACAGTTATAATTCACCCCTCCACTTT
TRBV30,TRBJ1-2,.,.,CAWCGGGGGGYTF,TGTGCCTGGTGTGGTGGGGGAGGAGGGGGCTACACCTTC
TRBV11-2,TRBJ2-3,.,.,CASSLAANTDTQYF,TGTGCCAGCAGCTTAGCTGCTAATACAGATACGCAGTATTTT
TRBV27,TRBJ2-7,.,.,CASISRSYEQYF,TGTGCCAGTATCAGTCGCTCCTACGAGCAGTACTTC
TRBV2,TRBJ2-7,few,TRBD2,CASSEALRGLAIHEQYF,TGTGCCAGCAGTGAAGCGCTTCGGGGACTAGCGATCCACGAGCAGTACTTC
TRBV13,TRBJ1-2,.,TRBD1,CASSQGQGVTYGYTF,TGTGCCAGCAGCCAGGGACAGGGGGTGACCTATGGCTACACCTTC
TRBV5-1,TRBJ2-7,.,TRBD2,CASKSGGATYEQYF,TGCGCCAGCAAAAGCGGGGGAGCGACCTACGAGCAGTACTTC
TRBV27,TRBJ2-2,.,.,CASSTGFTGELFF,TGTGCCAGCAGTACGGGGTTCACCGGGGAGCTGTTTTTT
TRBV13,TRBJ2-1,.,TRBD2,CASSQRTSGDNEQFF,TGTGCCAGCAGCCAAAGGACTAGCGGGGACAATGAGCAGTTCTTC
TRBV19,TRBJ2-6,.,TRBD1,CATYRGGGSGANVLTF,TGTGCCACATACAGGGGTGGTGGCTCTGGGGCCAACGTCCTGACTTTC
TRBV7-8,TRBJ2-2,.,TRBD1,CASSFDRAPLNTGELFF,TGTGCCAGCAGCTTTGACAGGGCACCCCTCAACACCGGGGAGCTGTTTTTT
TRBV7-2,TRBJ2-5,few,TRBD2,CASSLGRRLAGLETQYF,TGTGCCAGCAGCTTAGGAAGACGGCTAGCGGGGTTGGAGACCCAGTACTTC
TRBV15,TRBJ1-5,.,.,CATSRDKGPYQPQHF,TGTGCCACCAGCAGAGACAAGGGGCCTTATCAGCCCCAGCATTTT
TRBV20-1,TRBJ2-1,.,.,CSAASGSGQFF,TGCAGTGCTGCCTCGGGGTCTGGGCAGTTCTTC
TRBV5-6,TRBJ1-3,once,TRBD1,CASSSPQGAYSGNTIYF,TGTGCCAGCAGCTCACCACAGGGGGCCTACTCTGGAAACACCATATATTTT
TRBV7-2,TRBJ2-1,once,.,CASSLRPRGQFF,TGTGCCAGCAGCTTAAGGCCCCGCGGGCAGTTCTTC
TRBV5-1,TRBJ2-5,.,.,CASSLDSQETQYF,TGCGCCAGCAGCCTGGACAGCCAAGAGACCCAGTACTTC
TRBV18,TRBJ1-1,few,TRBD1,CASSPTGGNTEAFF,TGTGCCAGCTCACCGACAGGGGGGAACACTGAAGCTTTCTTT
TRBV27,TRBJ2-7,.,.,CASSLQGGNEQYF,TGTGCCAGCAGTTTACAGGGAGGTAACGAGCAGTACTTC
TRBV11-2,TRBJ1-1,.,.,CASSFRDGITEAFF,TGTGCCAGCAGCTTCCGGGATGGTATCACTGAAGCTTTCTTT
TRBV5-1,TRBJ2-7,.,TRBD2,CASSLGTGGSYEQYF,TGCGCCAGCAGCTTGGGGACGGGGGGCTCCTACGAGCAGTACTTC
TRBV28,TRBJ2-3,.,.,CASSLGGVRAADTQYF,TGTGCCAGCAGTTTAGGTGGAGTCCGAGCTGCAGATACGCAGTATTTT
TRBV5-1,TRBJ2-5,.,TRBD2,CASSLTLADEETQYF,TGCGCCAGCAGCTTGACACTAGCGGATGAAGAGACCCAGTACTTC
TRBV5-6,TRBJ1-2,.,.,CASSLPTDNYGYTF,TGTGCCAGCAGCTTACCGACAGATAACTATGGCTACACCTTC
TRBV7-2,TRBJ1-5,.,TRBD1,CASSLAPQGADQPQHF,TGTGCCAGCAGCTTAGCGCCCCAGGGGGCGGATCAGCCCCAGCATTTT
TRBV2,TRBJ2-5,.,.,CASSDRDYQETQYF,TGTGCCAGCAGTGACCGGGACTACCAAGAGACCCAGTACTTC
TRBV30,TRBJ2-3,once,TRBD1,CAWSTHGRGLGDTQYF,TGTGCCTGGAGTACCCACGGCAGGGGGTTAGGAGATACGCAGTATTTT